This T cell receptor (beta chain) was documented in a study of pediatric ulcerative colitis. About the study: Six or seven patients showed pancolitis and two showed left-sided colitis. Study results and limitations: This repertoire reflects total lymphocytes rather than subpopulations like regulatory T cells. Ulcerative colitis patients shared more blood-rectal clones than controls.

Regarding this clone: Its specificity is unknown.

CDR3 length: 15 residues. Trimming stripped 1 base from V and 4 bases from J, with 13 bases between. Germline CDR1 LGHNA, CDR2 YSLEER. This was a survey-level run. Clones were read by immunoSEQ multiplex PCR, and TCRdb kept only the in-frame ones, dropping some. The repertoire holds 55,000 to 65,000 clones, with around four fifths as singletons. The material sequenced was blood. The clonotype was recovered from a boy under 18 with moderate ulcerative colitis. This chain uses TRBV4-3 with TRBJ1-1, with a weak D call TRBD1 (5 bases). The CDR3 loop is CASSQVGRAGTEAFF. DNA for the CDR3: TGCGCCAGCAGCCAAGTGGGCAGGGCGGGCACTGAAGCTTTCTTT.